A selection of T cell receptor beta chains follows, all from one sample in a study of blood T cells in healthy people across ages. From the 5' RACE reads, TCRdb called clonotypes with MiXCR, one entry per CDR3 protein. Of 1.5 million to 2 million distinct CDR3 sequences detected, over 25% appear once; the ten largest clones hold approximately 7.7%. Sequenced material: blood. All receptors come from a woman in her 30s in good health. The CDR3 runs from the conserved cysteine through the conserved F or W. The D gene is left open where the match is weak. Some rows mark clone size as missing; the rest say once, few, many or name a class of expanded clone.

v_gene | d_gene | abundance | CDR3aa
TRBV12-5 | - | - | CASAPYGGNTEAFF
TRBV12-3/TRBV12-4 | TRBD2 | - | CASSLRGTSGGANEQFF
TRBV3-1 | - | few | CASSHTANTEAFF
TRBV20-1 | - | many | CSARAPARGYNEQFF
TRBV19 | - | - | CASSIPSRTGEQFF
TRBV4-1 | - | many | CASSQERGAYEQYF
TRBV12-3/TRBV12-4 | TRBD1 | - | CASSWDRAETQYF
TRBV25-1 | - | - | CASSESLAQPQHF
TRBV2 | - | few | CASNRAAGNTIYF
TRBV20-1 | - | - | CSADRTDTNEKLFF
TRBV29-1 | - | - | CSAVRGGANYGYTF
TRBV5-6 | - | few | CASSPWGSSYNSPLHF
TRBV29-1 | - | many | CSVGLAGPYNEQFF
TRBV7-9 | - | few | CASNPSRPAREQYF
TRBV27 | - | - | CASSPRVSPLHF
TRBV5-1 | - | few | CAGSLGADSYGYTF
TRBV9 | - | many | CASSVGLSSYEQYF
TRBV13 | TRBD2 | few | CASSPPLERGATWETQYF
TRBV12-3/TRBV12-4 | TRBD1 | few | CASSTLTGANYGYTF
TRBV27 | - | - | CGRTPTYEQYF
TRBV27 | - | - | CASSLSSPGELFF
TRBV2 | - | - | CASSGEAGRAFF
TRBV20-1 | TRBD2 | - | CSARDRTSVNNEQFF
TRBV5-1 | TRBD2 | many | CASSLGRGMTYNEQFF
TRBV2 | - | few | CASSEQGFQPQHF
TRBV7-2 | - | few | CASSFHLRGGEQYF
TRBV9 | TRBD1 | once | CARSVGPTGYNSPLHF
TRBV29-1 | - | many | CSVAPRGHTESYEQYF
TRBV6-6 | TRBD2 | few | CASSRERTSGPYEQYF
TRBV7-2 | - | - | CASSLTGIGYQPQHF
TRBV29-1 | TRBD2 | - | CSVGTSGGRSYEQFF
TRBV18 | - | few | CASSPPGNEANTQYF
TRBV7-2 | - | - | CASSLEGRVEQFF
TRBV5-1 | - | many | CASSLGPGLNTEAFF
TRBV29-1 | - | - | CSGHTDTQYF
TRBV12-3/TRBV12-4 | - | - | CATSYEGEAQYF
TRBV18 | - | - | CASSPPTSGELFF
TRBV5-6 | - | many | CASGDPRDGSYEQYF
TRBV29-1 | TRBD2 | few | CSVGGGGTDTQYF
TRBV13 | - | - | CASSLGTGFTQFF
TRBV27 | TRBD2 | few | CASSFSLAGGLTDTQYF
TRBV5-1 | - | - | CASSLVLGASTDTQYF
TRBV6-5 | - | - | CASSGSTADTEAFF
TRBV5-1 | - | many | CASRNAGTNKETQYF